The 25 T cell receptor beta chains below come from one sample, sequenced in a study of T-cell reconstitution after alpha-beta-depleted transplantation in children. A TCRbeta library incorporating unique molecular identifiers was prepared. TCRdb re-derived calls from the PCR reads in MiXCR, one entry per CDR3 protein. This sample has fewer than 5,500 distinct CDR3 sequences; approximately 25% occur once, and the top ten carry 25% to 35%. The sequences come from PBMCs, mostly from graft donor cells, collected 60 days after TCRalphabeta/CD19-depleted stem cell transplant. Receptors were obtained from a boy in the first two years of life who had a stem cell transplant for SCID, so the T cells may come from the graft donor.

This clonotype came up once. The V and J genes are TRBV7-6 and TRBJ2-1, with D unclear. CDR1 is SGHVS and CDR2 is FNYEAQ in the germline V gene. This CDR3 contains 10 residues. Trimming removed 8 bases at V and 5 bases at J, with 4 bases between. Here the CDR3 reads CASGNNEQFF. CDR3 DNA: TGTGCCAGCGGAAACAATGAGCAGTTCTTC.

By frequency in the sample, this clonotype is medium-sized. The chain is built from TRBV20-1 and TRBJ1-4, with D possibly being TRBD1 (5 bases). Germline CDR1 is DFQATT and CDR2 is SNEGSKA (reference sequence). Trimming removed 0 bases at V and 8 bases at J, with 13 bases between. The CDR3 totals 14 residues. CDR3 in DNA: TGCAGTGCTAGAGATGGTCCTCCAGGGGAAAAACTGTTTTTT. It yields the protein CSARDGPPGEKLFF.

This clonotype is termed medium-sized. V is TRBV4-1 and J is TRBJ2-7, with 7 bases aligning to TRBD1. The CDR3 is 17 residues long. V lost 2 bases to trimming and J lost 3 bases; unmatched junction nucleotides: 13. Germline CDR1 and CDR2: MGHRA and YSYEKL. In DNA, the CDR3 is TGCGCCAGCAGCCAAAACGACAGGGCCGATGTAAACTACGAGCAGTACTTC. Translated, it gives CASSQNDRADVNYEQYF.

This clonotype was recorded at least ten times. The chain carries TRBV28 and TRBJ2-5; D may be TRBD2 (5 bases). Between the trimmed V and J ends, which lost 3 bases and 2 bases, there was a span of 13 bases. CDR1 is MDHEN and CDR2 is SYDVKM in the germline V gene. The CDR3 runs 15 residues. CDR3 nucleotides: TGTGCCAGCAGTTTGGACTTCTTTACACAAGAGACCCAGTACTTC. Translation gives CASSLDFFTQETQYF.

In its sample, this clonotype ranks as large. The CDR3 reads CASSPLGGGNWDTDTQYF. The CDR3 nucleotides read TGTGCCAGCAGCCCCCTTGGGGGGGGGAATTGGGACACAGATACGCAGTATTTT. V and J are TRBV7-6 and TRBJ2-3; TRBD2 aligns across 7 bases. The CDR3 covers 18 residues. V lost 5 bases to trimming and J lost 2 bases; unmatched junction nucleotides: 16. Germline CDR1 is SGHVS and CDR2 is FNYEAQ.

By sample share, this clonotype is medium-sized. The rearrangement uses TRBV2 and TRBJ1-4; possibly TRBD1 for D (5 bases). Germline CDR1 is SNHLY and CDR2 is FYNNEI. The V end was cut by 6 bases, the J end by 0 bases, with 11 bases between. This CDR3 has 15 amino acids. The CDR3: CASRGHPSTNEKLFF. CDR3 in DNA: TGTGCCAGCAGGGGGCACCCTTCAACTAATGAAAAACTGTTTTTT. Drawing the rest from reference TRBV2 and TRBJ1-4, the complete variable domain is EPEVTQTPSHQVTQMGQEVILRCVPISNHLYFYWYRQILGQKVEFLVSFYNNEISEKSEIFDDQFSVERPDGSNFTLKIRSTKLEDSAMYFCASRGHPSTNEKLFFGSGTQLSVL.

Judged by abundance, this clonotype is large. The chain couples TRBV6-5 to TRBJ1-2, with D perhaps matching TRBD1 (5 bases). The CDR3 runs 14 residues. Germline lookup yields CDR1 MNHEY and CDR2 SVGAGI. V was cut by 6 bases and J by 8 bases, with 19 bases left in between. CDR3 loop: CASRLGHLTRGYTF. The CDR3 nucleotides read TGTGCCAGCAGACTCGGACACCTCACGAGGGGCTACACCTTC.

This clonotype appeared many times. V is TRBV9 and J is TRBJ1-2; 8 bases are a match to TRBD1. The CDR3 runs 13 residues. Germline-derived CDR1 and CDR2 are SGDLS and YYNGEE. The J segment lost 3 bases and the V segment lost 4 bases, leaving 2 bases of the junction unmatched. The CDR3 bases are TGTGCCAGCAGCCCACAGGGGGACTATGGCTACACCTTC. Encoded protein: CASSPQGDYGYTF.

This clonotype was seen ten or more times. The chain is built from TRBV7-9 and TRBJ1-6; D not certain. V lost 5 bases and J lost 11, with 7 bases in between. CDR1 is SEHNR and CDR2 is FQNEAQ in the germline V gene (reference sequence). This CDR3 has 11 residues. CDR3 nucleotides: TGTGCCAGCAGCGTTGGTCCACCCCTCCACTTT. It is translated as CASSVGPPLHF.

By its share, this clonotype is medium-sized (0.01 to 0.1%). The CDR3 sequence is CSARSWDRNNEQFF. DNA of the CDR3: TGCAGTGCTAGATCTTGGGACAGGAACAATGAGCAGTTCTTC. The rearrangement uses TRBV20-1 and TRBJ2-1; 8 nucleotides line up with TRBD1. This CDR3 is built from 14 residues. Per the germline V gene, CDR1 is DFQATT and CDR2 is SNEGSKA (reference sequence). Unmatched junction bases numbered 5, after V lost 2 bases and J lost 5 bases.

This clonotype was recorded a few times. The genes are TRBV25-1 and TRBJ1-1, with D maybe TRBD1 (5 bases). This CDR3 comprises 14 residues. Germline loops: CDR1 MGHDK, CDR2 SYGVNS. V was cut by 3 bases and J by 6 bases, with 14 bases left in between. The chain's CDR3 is CASSDPGRDAEAFF. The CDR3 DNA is TGTGCCAGCAGTGACCCAGGCAGGGACGCTGAAGCTTTCTTT. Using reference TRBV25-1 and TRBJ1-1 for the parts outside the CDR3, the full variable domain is EADIYQTPRYLVIGTGKKITLECSQTMGHDKMYWYQQDPGMELHLIHYSYGVNSTEKGDLSSESTVSRIRTEHFPLTLESARPSHTSQYLCASSDPGRDAEAFFGQGTRLTVV.

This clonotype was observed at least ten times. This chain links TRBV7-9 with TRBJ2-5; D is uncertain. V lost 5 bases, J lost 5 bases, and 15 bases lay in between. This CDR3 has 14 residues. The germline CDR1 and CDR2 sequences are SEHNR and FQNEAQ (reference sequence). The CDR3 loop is CASSPPGLKETQYF. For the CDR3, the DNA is TGTGCCAGCAGCCCGCCGGGCCTGAAGGAGACCCAGTACTTC. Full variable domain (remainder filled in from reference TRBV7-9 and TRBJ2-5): DTGVSQNPRHKITKRGQNVTFRCDPISEHNRLYWYRQTLGQGPEFLTYFQNEAQLEKSRLLSDRFSAERPKGSFSTLEIQRTEQGDSAMYLCASSPPGLKETQYFGPGTRLLVL.

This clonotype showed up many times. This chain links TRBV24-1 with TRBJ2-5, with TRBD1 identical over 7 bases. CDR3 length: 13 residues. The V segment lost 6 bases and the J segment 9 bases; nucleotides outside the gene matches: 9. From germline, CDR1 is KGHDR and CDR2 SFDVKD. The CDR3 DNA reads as TGTGCCACCAGTAGGCGGCAGGGGGAGCCCCAGTACTTC. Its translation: CATSRRQGEPQYF.

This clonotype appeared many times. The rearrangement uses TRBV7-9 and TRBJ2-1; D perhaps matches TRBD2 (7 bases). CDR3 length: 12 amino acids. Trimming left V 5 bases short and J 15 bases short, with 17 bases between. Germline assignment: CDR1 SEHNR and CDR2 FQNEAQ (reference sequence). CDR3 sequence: CASSHSSGGRFF. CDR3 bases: TGTGCCAGCAGCCACTCGTCGGGGGGCAGGTTCTTC.

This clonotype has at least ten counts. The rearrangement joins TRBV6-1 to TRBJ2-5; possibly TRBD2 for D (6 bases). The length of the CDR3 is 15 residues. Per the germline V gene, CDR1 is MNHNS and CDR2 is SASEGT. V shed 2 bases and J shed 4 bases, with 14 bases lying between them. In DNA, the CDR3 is TGTGCCAGCAGTGAATGGAGGGGAAGATTAGAGACCCAGTACTTC. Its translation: CASSEWRGRLETQYF.

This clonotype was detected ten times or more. The CDR3 bases are TGTGCCAGCGAATTGCACCGGGACAGGGCCTATGGCTACACCTTC. Protein product: CASELHRDRAYGYTF. The chain uses TRBV6-5 and TRBJ1-2; 9 bases line up with TRBD1. The length of the CDR3 is 15 residues. With V trimmed by 8 bases and J by 4 bases, 11 bases remained unmatched. Germline V lookup: CDR1 MNHEY, CDR2 SVGAGI.

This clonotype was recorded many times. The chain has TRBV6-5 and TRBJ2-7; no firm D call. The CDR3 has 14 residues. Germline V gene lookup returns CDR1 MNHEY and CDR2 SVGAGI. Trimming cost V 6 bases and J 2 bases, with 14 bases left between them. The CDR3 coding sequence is TGTGCCAGCAGAGGGCGGTCGGACCCCTACGAGCAGTACTTC. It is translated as CASRGRSDPYEQYF.

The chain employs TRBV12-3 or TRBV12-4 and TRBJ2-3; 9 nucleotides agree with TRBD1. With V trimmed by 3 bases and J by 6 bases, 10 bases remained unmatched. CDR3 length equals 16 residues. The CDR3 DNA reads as TGTGCCAGCAGTTTCTCCGGGACAGGGAGTGGGGATACGCAGTATTTT. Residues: CASSFSGTGSGDTQYF.

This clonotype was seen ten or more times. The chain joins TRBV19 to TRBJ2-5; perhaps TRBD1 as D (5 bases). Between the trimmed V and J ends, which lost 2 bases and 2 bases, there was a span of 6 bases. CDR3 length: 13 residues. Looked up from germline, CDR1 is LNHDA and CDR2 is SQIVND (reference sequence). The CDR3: CASSIRGQETQYF. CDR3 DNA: TGTGCCAGTAGTATAAGGGGACAAGAGACCCAGTACTTC.

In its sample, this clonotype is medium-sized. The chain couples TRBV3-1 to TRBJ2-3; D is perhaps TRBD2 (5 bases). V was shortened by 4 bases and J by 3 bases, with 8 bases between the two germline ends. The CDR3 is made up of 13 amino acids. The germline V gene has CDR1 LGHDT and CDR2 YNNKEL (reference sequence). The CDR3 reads CASSPRGTDTQYF. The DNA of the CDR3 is TGTGCCAGCAGCCCCCGGGGAACAGATACGCAGTATTTT.

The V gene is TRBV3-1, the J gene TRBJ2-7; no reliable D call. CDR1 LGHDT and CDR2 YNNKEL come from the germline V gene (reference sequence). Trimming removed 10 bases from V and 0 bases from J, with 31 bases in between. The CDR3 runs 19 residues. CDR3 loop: CAIPPKVSTARRSSYEQYF. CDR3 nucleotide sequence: TGTGCCATCCCCCCCAAAGTAAGTACTGCTCGTAGGAGCTCCTACGAGCAGTACTTC.

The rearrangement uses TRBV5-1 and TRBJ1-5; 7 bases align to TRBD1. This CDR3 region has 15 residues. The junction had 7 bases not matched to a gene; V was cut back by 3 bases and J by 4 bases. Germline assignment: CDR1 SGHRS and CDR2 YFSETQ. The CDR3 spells CASSSTGMKNQPQHF. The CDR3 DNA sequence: TGCGCCAGCAGCTCGACAGGGATGAAAAATCAGCCCCAGCATTTT.

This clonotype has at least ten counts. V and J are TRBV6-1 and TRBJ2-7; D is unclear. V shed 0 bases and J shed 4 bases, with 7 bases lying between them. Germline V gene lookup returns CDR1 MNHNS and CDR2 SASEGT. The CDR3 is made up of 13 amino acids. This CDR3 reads CASSEAMGYEQYF. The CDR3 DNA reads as TGTGCCAGCAGTGAAGCTATGGGATACGAGCAGTACTTC.

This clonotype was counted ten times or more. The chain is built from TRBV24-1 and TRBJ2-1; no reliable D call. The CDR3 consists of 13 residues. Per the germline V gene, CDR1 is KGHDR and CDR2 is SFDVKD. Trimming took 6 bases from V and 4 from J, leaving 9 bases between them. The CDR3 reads CATSPPPYNEQFF. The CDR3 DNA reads TGTGCCACCAGTCCTCCCCCGTACAATGAGCAGTTCTTC.

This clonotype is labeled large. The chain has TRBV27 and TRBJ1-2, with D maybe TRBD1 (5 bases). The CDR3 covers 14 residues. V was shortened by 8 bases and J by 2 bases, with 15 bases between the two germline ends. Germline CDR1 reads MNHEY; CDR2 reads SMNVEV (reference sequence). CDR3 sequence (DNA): TGTGCCAGCCGGCCCGTGGGGGGGAACTATGGCTACACCTTC. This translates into CASRPVGGNYGYTF.